The TCR beta chain under discussion was sequenced for a study of CD8+ T cells in alopecia areata. Study-wide points: Sequencing of scalp samples also includes resident alphabeta T cells from normal skin. Possibly because of HLA-related factors, TCR sharing was less clear across patients than in mice.

This clone was seen a handful of times. The antigen remains unidentified. The V end lost 5 bases, the J end lost 8 bases, and 13 bases lay between the germline ends. CDR1 and CDR2 (germline): LNHNV, YYDKDF (reference sequence). The CDR3 consists of 13 residues. Alopecia areata patients had lesional scalp punch biopsies and peripheral blood taken from them. Extracted RNA was reverse transcribed into cDNA, the sequencing template. Sequencing was performed with immunoSEQ multiplex PCR; in TCRdb, only in-frame clones are kept and a portion is missing. The sample lists about 140,000 clones, roughly 46% occurring once.

The sequencing here drew on CD4+ T cells sorted from blood, taken at week 0. This chain connects TRBV15 to TRBJ2-1; D is uncertain. This sequence was found in a human donor with alopecia areata. In nucleotides, the CDR3 is TGTGCCACCAGCGTACAACCACTTGATGAGCAGTTCTTC. It codes for CATSVQPLDEQFF.